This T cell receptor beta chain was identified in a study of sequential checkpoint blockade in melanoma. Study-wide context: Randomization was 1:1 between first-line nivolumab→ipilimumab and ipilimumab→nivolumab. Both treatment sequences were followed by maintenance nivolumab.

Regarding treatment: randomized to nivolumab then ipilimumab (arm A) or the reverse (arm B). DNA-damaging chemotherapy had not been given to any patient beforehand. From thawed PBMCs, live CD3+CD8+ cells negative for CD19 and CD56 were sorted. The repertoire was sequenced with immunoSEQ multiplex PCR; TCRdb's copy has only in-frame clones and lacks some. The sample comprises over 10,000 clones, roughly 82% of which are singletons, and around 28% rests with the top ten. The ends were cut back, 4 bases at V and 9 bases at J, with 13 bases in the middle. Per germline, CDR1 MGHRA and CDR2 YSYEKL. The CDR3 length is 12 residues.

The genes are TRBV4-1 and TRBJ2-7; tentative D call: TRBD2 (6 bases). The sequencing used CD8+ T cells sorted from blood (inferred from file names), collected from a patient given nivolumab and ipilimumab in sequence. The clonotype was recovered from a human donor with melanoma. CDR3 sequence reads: CASSPGGAGQYF. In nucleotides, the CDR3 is TGCGCCAGCAGCCCCGGCGGGGCCGGGCAGTACTTC.